The 18 T cell receptor beta chains listed next were all sequenced from one sample in a study of T cells in Graves' hyperthyroidism and ophthalmopathy. RNA transcripts gave rise to amplified TCR beta CDR3 regions. Primed by the HTBI set, a first-round RT-PCR was run on the TCR CDR3. Using its own MiXCR run on the multiplex PCR reads, TCRdb lists one record per CDR3 protein. Of 530,000 or so distinct CDR3 sequences detected, less than 25% appear once; the ten largest clones hold approximately 10%. The source material was blood. Receptor source: a woman in her twenties or thirties with Graves' ophthalmopathy.

The chain joins TRBV5-4 to TRBJ2-2; 8 nucleotides match TRBD1. The V gene's germline CDR1 is SGHNT and CDR2 YYREEE (reference sequence). This CDR3 spans 16 amino acids. Trimming cost V 4 bases and J 0 bases; bases outside gene matches: 5. The CDR3 reads CASSINRGTNTGELFF. CDR3 coding DNA: TGTGCCAGCAGCATAAACAGGGGGACGAACACCGGGGAGCTGTTTTTT.

Comments on this clonotype: A read error is possible here, since a much larger clone lies one base away. The chain uses TRBV7-2 and TRBJ1-2, with a possible D match to TRBD1 (6 bases). CDR3 length equals 15 residues. Germline CDR1 and CDR2: SGHTA and FQGNSA. CDR3 amino acids: CASGLDPDSNYGYTF. Written as DNA, the CDR3 is TGTGCCAGCGGCTTAGATCCGGACAGTAACTATGGCTACACCTTC.

This clonotype showed up many times. The V and J genes are TRBV27 and TRBJ1-6; 8 bases are shared with TRBD1. CDR3 length equals 14 residues. V lost 7 bases to trimming and J lost 7 bases; unmatched junction nucleotides: 6. CDR1 and CDR2 (germline): MNHEY, SMNVEV (reference sequence). In nucleotides, the CDR3 is TGTGCCAGCACAAGTGACAGGGGCAATTCACCCCTCCACTTT. Encoded protein: CASTSDRGNSPLHF.

For this clonotype: A much bigger clone sits one base away, suggesting this may be a read error. The chain has TRBV5-1 and TRBJ2-7; D gene unclear. The CDR3 totals 13 residues. Germline CDR1 reads SGHRS; CDR2 reads YFSETQ. CDR3 nucleotide sequence: TGCGCCAGCAGCGCACGGGCAGGATACGAGGAGTACTTC. Protein: CASSARAGYEEYF.

This clonotype was recorded many times. This chain connects TRBV12-3 or TRBV12-4 to TRBJ1-1; 7 bases match TRBD1. The CDR3 totals 12 residues. Unmatched junction bases numbered 0, after V lost 5 bases and J lost 3 bases. The CDR3 sequence: CASSDRDTEAFF. The CDR3 bases are TGTGCCAGCAGTGACAGGGACACTGAAGCTTTCTTT.

CDR3: CATDAGQGGTEAFF. In nucleotides, the CDR3 is TGTGCCACCGATGCGGGACAGGGGGGGACTGAAGCTTTCTTT. This chain uses TRBV6-1 with TRBJ1-1; 11 bases map to TRBD1. The CDR3 totals 14 residues. CDR1 and CDR2 (germline): MNHNS, SASEGT. J gave up 5 bases and V 10 bases, and 9 bases lay outside the gene matches.

This clonotype was seen a few times. V usage is TRBV6-2 or TRBV6-3 and J usage is TRBJ2-5; TRBD2 agrees at 10 bases. This CDR3 region has 16 residues. V lost 2 bases to trimming and J lost 5 bases; unmatched junction nucleotides: 8. The germline V gene has CDR1 MNHEY and CDR2 SVGEGT. CDR3 residues: CASSYQLAGAGETQYF. DNA for the CDR3: TGTGCCAGCAGTTACCAGCTAGCGGGGGCTGGGGAGACCCAGTACTTC.

The table lists this clonotype with many counts. The rearrangement uses TRBV27 and TRBJ1-2; no definite D call. CDR1 and CDR2 from the germline V gene are MNHEY and SMNVEV (reference sequence). The CDR3 runs to 18 residues. The V end lost 3 bases, the J end lost 4 bases, and 24 bases lay between the germline ends. The CDR3 coding sequence is TGTGCCAGCAGTTTGGTCGGACCACAGAGTGTTTGGCCCTATGGCTACACCTTC. Translating gives CASSLVGPQSVWPYGYTF.

The rearrangement joins TRBV12-3 or TRBV12-4 to TRBJ2-2; D unclear. This CDR3 spans 13 amino acids. Trimming removed 6 bases at V and 10 bases at J, with 15 bases between. CDR3 nucleotide sequence: TGTGCCAGCAGCCCCGACTCGAGAGAGGAGCTGTTTTTT. Its translation: CASSPDSREELFF.

This chain links TRBV6-1 with TRBJ1-1, with 8 bases that match TRBD1. Unmatched junction bases numbered 4, after V lost 6 bases and J lost 4 bases. The germline gives CDR1 MNHNS, CDR2 SASEGT. The CDR3 loop spans 13 amino acids. CDR3 sequence: CASRDRDGTEAFF. CDR3 bases: TGTGCCAGCAGGGACAGGGATGGCACTGAAGCTTTCTTT.

The rearrangement links TRBV20-1 to TRBJ1-5, with TRBD1 matching 7 bases. The V segment lost 2 bases and the J segment 2 bases; nucleotides outside the gene matches: 3. The CDR3 totals 14 residues. Germline V gene sequence: CDR1 DFQATT, CDR2 SNEGSKA (reference sequence). CDR3 coding DNA: TGCAGTGCTAGAATGGGGACAGGCAATCAGCCCCAGCATTTT. It codes for CSARMGTGNQPQHF.

This clonotype has just a few counts. V is TRBV20-1 and J is TRBJ2-5; 11 nucleotides agree with TRBD2. This CDR3 has 19 amino acids. CDR1 DFQATT and CDR2 SNEGSKA come from the germline V gene (reference sequence). J was trimmed by 6 bases and V by 4 bases; bases with no gene match: 22. The CDR3 region has the DNA TGCAGTGCTACGCTCGCGTCATTGGGGGCTAGCGGGGGGCATAAGACCCAGTACTTC. Protein: CSATLASLGASGGHKTQYF.

This clonotype was counted ten times or more. This chain links TRBV7-8 with TRBJ2-5; either TRBD1 or TRBD2 may fit D (5 bases each). CDR1 is SGHVS and CDR2 is FQNEAQ in the germline V gene. Trimming removed 2 bases from V and 1 base from J, with 17 bases in between. CDR3 length: 17 amino acids. DNA of the CDR3: TGTGCCAGCAGCTTAAGCAGAGTGGTCGGGGCCCAAGAGACCCAGTACTTC. It codes for CASSLSRVVGAQETQYF.

The sample holds many counts of this clonotype. The chain recombines TRBV6-5 with TRBJ1-2; D possibly corresponds to TRBD1 (5 bases). The germline gives CDR1 MNHEY, CDR2 SVGAGI. CDR3 length: 14 residues. The V gene lost 4 bases and the J gene lost 6 bases, with 15 bases spanning the gap. The CDR3 is CASSSQGATDGYTF. CDR3 nucleotide sequence: TGTGCCAGCAGTTCTCAGGGCGCGACGGATGGCTACACCTTC.

The chain couples TRBV11-2 to TRBJ2-7; D possibly corresponds to TRBD1 (6 bases). V was shortened by 8 bases and J by 4 bases, with 18 bases between the two germline ends. This CDR3 region has 14 residues. Per the germline V gene, CDR1 is SGHAT and CDR2 is FQNNGV. The CDR3 DNA follows: TGTGCCAGCGCAGCTTTAGGGACACTTTACGAGCAGTACTTC. As protein: CASAALGTLYEQYF.

This clonotype was seen more than once but under ten times. The chain recombines TRBV11-2 with TRBJ2-1, with 8 bases that match TRBD2. Germline V gene lookup returns CDR1 SGHAT and CDR2 FQNNGV. CDR3 size: 17 residues. J lost 3 bases, V lost 5 bases, and 12 bases had no gene match. The CDR3 protein is CASSRRGWRGVYNEQFF. CDR3 in DNA: TGTGCCAGCAGCCGAAGGGGCTGGCGGGGGGTCTACAATGAGCAGTTCTTC.

Many counts were recorded for this clonotype. The V gene is TRBV7-2, the J gene TRBJ2-7; a possible D gene is TRBD2 (6 bases). The V end lost 5 bases, the J end lost 0 bases, and 11 bases lay between the germline ends. The CDR3 spans 14 residues. Germline lookup yields CDR1 SGHTA and CDR2 FQGNSA. Here the CDR3 reads CASSLIAVSYEQYF. As DNA, the CDR3 is TGTGCCAGCAGCCTAATAGCGGTCTCCTACGAGCAGTACTTC.

Regarding this clonotype: It may be a read error: a sequence one base away is much more abundant. CDR3 protein: CASSLVGLGGNTIYF. In DNA form, the CDR3 reads TGTGCCAGCAGTTTAGTGGGTCTAGGTGGGAACACCATATATTTT. The chain employs TRBV12-3 or TRBV12-4 and TRBJ1-3, with no clear D. V dropped 1 base and J dropped 7 bases, with 14 bases sitting between them. The CDR3 is 15 residues long.